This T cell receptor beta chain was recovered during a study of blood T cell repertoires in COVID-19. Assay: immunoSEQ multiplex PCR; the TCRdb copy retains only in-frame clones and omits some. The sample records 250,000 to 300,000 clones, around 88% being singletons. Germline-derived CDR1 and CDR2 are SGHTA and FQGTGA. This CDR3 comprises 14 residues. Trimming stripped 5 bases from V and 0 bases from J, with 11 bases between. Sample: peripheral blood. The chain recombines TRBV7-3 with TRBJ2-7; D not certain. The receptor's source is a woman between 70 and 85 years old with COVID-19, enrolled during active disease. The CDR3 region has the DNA TGTGCCAGCAGCCCGACGGGTAGCTCCTACGAGCAGTACTTC. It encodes CASSPTGSSYEQYF.